Below, 7 T cell receptor beta chains from the same sample are listed, as sequenced in a study of blood T cell repertoires in COVID-19. TCRdb's table, derived via immunoSEQ multiplex PCR, lists solely in-frame clones and lacks some. Here the sample spans about 320,000 clones, 85% to 90% being singletons. Sample: peripheral blood. The receptors shown here come from a woman aged 25-40 years with COVID-19, enrolled during active disease.

This chain connects TRBV7-9 to TRBJ1-6, with TRBD1 matching over 8 bases. V shed 4 bases, J shed 10 bases, and the junction held 9 bases outside the gene matches. The germline gives CDR1 SEHNR, CDR2 FQNEAQ (reference sequence). CDR3 length equals 15 residues. CDR3 loop: CASSYRGTGKSPLHF. The CDR3 DNA follows: TGTGCCAGCAGCTACCGGGGGACAGGAAAGTCACCCCTCCACTTT.

The chain has TRBV3-1 (or the pseudogene TRBV3-2) and TRBJ2-3, with TRBD1 identical over 8 bases. CDR1 is LGHDT, CDR2 YNNKEL, per germline (reference sequence). Losses at the gene ends were 2 bases for V and 2 bases for J; bases not matched to a gene: 6. The length of the CDR3 is 16 residues. CDR3 bases: TGTGCCAGCAGCCAAATGGGACAGGCGCTCACAGATACGCAGTATTTT. Amino acid sequence: CASSQMGQALTDTQYF.

CDR3 DNA: TGTGCCAGCAGCTTAGGTCGGGTTTACAATGAGCAGTTCTTC. Translated, it gives CASSLGRVYNEQFF. The chain couples TRBV7-6 to TRBJ2-1; D is unresolved. Trimming took off 1 base at V and 4 bases at J, with 8 bases between the two ends. CDR1 is SGHVS and CDR2 is FNYEAQ in the germline V gene. This CDR3 is 14 amino acids long.

J is TRBJ2-5 and V is TRBV10-2, with 8 bases lining up with TRBD2. This CDR3 spans 13 amino acids. The V gene's germline CDR1 is WSHSY and CDR2 SAAADI. The J segment lost 9 bases and the V segment lost 3 bases, leaving 6 bases of the junction unmatched. Here the CDR3 reads CASSDPAGGPQYF. DNA for the CDR3: TGCGCCAGCAGTGACCCCGCGGGGGGTCCCCAGTACTTC.

V and J are TRBV7-9 and TRBJ2-5, with 8 nucleotides matching TRBD2. Germline CDR1 and CDR2: SEHNR and FQNEAQ (reference sequence). The CDR3 extends over 16 amino acids. The trim removed 5 bases at V and 0 bases at J, leaving 8 bases unmatched. The CDR3 reads CASSDSGELYQETQYF. CDR3 nucleotides: TGTGCCAGCAGCGATAGCGGGGAGCTGTACCAAGAGACCCAGTACTTC.

J is TRBJ1-1 and V is TRBV30, with D possibly TRBD1 on 5 matching bases. The CDR3 sequence is 12 residues long. Germline V gene sequence: CDR1 GTSNPN, CDR2 SVGIG (reference sequence). The germline V and J ends were trimmed by 4 bases and 5 bases, with 11 bases remaining between them. CDR3 loop: CAWTPGGTEAFF. CDR3 DNA sequence: TGTGCCTGGACCCCGGGGGGGACTGAAGCTTTCTTT.

CDR3 region: CARDRPDTGVNTEAFF. Here the CDR3 DNA reads TGTGCTAGGGACCGCCCCGATACAGGGGTAAACACTGAAGCTTTCTTT. V gene TRBV12-5 combines with J gene TRBJ1-1, with 7 bases fitting TRBD1. Germline assignment: CDR1 LGHNT and CDR2 FRNRAP. The CDR3 runs to 16 residues. Losses at the gene ends were 9 bases for V and 2 bases for J; bases not matched to a gene: 15.